The 21 T cell receptor beta chains in this list originate from one sample, sequenced in a study of response to subunit inactivated influenza vaccine. MiXCR, applied by TCRdb to the RT-PCR reads, yields one record per CDR3 protein. The sample lists 650,000 or so distinct CDR3 sequences; 14% were seen once. Sequences were derived from PBMCs from blood, sampled 14 days before vaccination. These receptors originate from a man in his fifties or sixties who received an inactivated influenza vaccine.

The V call is TRBV6-1, the J call TRBJ1-1, with D perhaps matching TRBD1 (5 bases). CDR1 is MNHNS, CDR2 SASEGT, per germline. CDR3 length equals 18 residues. Trimming stripped 7 bases from V and 1 base from J, with 25 bases between. The CDR3 reads CASNEGPLSGSWNTEAFF. The DNA for the CDR3 is TGTGCCAGCAATGAGGGGCCGCTGAGCGGATCTTGGAACACTGAAGCTTTCTTT.

This clonotype was counted only a few times. The chain joins TRBV5-1 to TRBJ2-3, with 11 bases aligning to TRBD2. The ends lost 5 bases at V and 5 bases at J; junction bases unmatched: 7. Per the germline V gene, CDR1 is SGHRS and CDR2 is YFSETQ. The CDR3 has 15 residues. CDR3 sequence reads: CASRNSGGAGDTQYF. The CDR3 DNA reads as TGCGCCAGCAGAAATAGCGGGGGGGCCGGAGATACGCAGTATTTT. Looking up the rest from reference TRBV5-1 and TRBJ2-3 gives the full variable domain: KAGVTQTPRYLIKTRGQQVTLSCSPISGHRSVSWYQQTPGQGLQFLFEYFSETQRNKGNFPGRFSGRQFSNSRSEMNVSTLELGDSALYLCASRNSGGAGDTQYFGPGTRLTVL.

On this clonotype: Mismatch with germline at one junction end may stem from a read error. This chain links TRBV5-1 with TRBJ2-2; D possibly corresponds to TRBD2 (5 bases). CDR1 and CDR2 from the germline V gene are SGHRS and YFSETQ. The CDR3 sequence is 14 residues long. For the CDR3, the DNA is TGCGCCAGCAGCCTGAGCGTTACCACCGGGGAGATGTTTTTT. Translating it yields CASSLSVTTGEMFF.

The chain links TRBV10-3 to TRBJ2-7; D unresolved. The V gene lost 5 bases and the J gene lost 4 bases, with 12 bases spanning the gap. Germline values: CDR1 ENHRY, CDR2 SYGVKD. CDR3 size: 13 residues. The CDR3 sequence: CAISTDRKYEQYF. The CDR3 DNA is TGTGCCATCAGTACAGATCGGAAATACGAGCAGTACTTC.

The genes are TRBV28 and TRBJ2-3; TRBD2 matches 13 bases. The CDR3 runs to 15 residues. The trim removed 6 bases at V and 6 bases at J, leaving 6 bases unmatched. CDR1 MDHEN and CDR2 SYDVKM come from the germline V gene. The CDR3 spells CASRRTSGRGDTQYF. CDR3 in DNA: TGTGCCAGCAGGAGGACTAGCGGGAGAGGGGATACGCAGTATTTT.

This clonotype was detected only a few times. This chain uses TRBV5-4 with TRBJ2-5; TRBD2 aligns across 8 bases. Germline trimming cut 5 bases from V and 2 bases from J; bases unmatched to any gene: 8. The CDR3 has 15 amino acids. Germline assignment: CDR1 SGHNT and CDR2 YYREEE (reference sequence). CDR3 protein: CASSLRIAGQETQYF. In DNA, the CDR3 is TGTGCCAGCAGTTTGAGAATAGCGGGACAAGAGACCCAGTACTTC.

J is TRBJ1-1 and V is TRBV6-2 or TRBV6-3; D uncertain. The germline V and J ends were trimmed by 2 bases and 0 bases, with 7 bases remaining between them. Germline CDR1 reads MNHEY; CDR2 reads SVGEGT. The CDR3 is 14 residues long. CDR3: CASSYGLLNTEAFF. CDR3 nucleotides: TGTGCCAGCAGTTACGGATTACTGAACACTGAAGCTTTCTTT.

The chain has TRBV18 and TRBJ1-6, with a possible D match to TRBD1 (6 bases). Trimming pared 6 bases from V and 14 bases from J, leaving 17 bases between. Germline loops: CDR1 KGHSH, CDR2 LQKENI. The CDR3 is 13 amino acids. The CDR3 sequence is CASSPTNDRSLHF. CDR3 DNA: TGTGCCAGCTCGCCTACGAATGACAGGTCCCTCCACTTT.

This clonotype was seen only a few times. The chain has TRBV7-9 and TRBJ2-7, with 13 nucleotides matching TRBD2. Germline assignment: CDR1 SEHNR and CDR2 FQNEAQ (reference sequence). The V segment lost 2 bases and the J segment 6 bases; nucleotides outside the gene matches: 4. The CDR3 runs 15 residues. This CDR3 is CASSLPGLAGAEQYF. The CDR3 region has the DNA TGTGCCAGCAGCTTACCCGGACTAGCGGGAGCCGAGCAGTACTTC.

V is TRBV30 and J is TRBJ2-2; D gene uncertain. Germline loops: CDR1 GTSNPN, CDR2 SVGIG (reference sequence). This CDR3 comprises 15 residues. V lost 3 bases, J lost 3 bases, and 14 bases lay in between. CDR3 protein: CAWSPGLVYTGELFF. The CDR3, as DNA: TGTGCCTGGAGCCCTGGGCTAGTTTACACCGGGGAGCTGTTTTTT.

The sample holds a few counts of this clonotype. The V gene is TRBV7-6, the J gene TRBJ2-7; 7 bases agree with TRBD1. The junction had 10 bases not matched to a gene; V was cut back by 2 bases and J by 3 bases. This CDR3 contains 16 residues. Germline CDR1 and CDR2: SGHVS and FNYEAQ. CDR3: CASSLREQGPNYEQYF. The DNA of the CDR3 is TGTGCCAGCAGCTTAAGGGAACAGGGGCCCAACTACGAGCAGTACTTC.

This chain uses TRBV30 with TRBJ2-5, with D possibly being TRBD1 or TRBD2 (5 bases each). CDR1 and CDR2 (germline): GTSNPN, SVGIG (reference sequence). The CDR3 contains 14 residues. V was shortened by 1 base and J by 4 bases, with 13 bases between the two germline ends. DNA for the CDR3: TGTGCCTGGAGTGGGGGGTTTGCAGGAGAGACCCAGTACTTC. Its protein product is CAWSGGFAGETQYF.

This clonotype was counted a few times. One end of the junction does not line up with germline, which may come from a read error. The V gene is TRBV3-1, the J gene TRBJ2-7; TRBD2 aligns across 7 bases. This CDR3 is 14 amino acids long. Looked up from germline, CDR1 is LGHDT and CDR2 is YNNKEL (reference sequence). The CDR3, as DNA: TGTGCCAGCGGCCAAGGCGGGAGAGGCTACGAGCAGTACTTC. Protein sequence: CASGQGGRGYEQYF.

Many counts were recorded for this clonotype. The V call is TRBV7-2, the J call TRBJ2-3; 8 bases line up with TRBD2. The length of the CDR3 is 14 residues. The trim removed 6 bases at V and 3 bases at J, leaving 5 bases unmatched. The germline V gene encodes CDR1 SGHTA and CDR2 FQGNSA. CDR3 sequence (DNA): TGTGCCAGCAGACTGACGGGGGGGACAGATACGCAGTATTTT. It codes for CASRLTGGTDTQYF.

In its sample, this clonotype was seen a few times. The CDR3 sequence: CASSGPNLAEQYF. DNA for the CDR3: TGCGCCAGCAGCGGACCAAACCTCGCCGAGCAGTACTTC. The chain carries TRBV5-1 and TRBJ2-7; D ambiguous. V was cut by 4 bases and J by 6 bases, with 14 bases left in between. The CDR3 runs 13 residues. CDR1 SGHRS and CDR2 YFSETQ come from the germline V gene.

The chain joins TRBV29-1 to TRBJ2-1; 8 bases are shared with TRBD1. V lost 7 bases, J lost 6 bases, and 8 bases stayed unmatched. The CDR3 contains 13 residues. Germline values: CDR1 SQVTM, CDR2 ANQGSEA. CDR3 loop: CSGNTGGVNEQFF. The DNA of the CDR3 is TGCAGCGGGAACACAGGGGGTGTCAATGAGCAGTTCTTC.

The CDR3 region has the DNA TGCAGTGCTAGGTTAGGAGGGGTCAGTCAGCCCCAGCATTTT. Translating it yields CSARLGGVSQPQHF. The V and J genes are TRBV20-1 and TRBJ1-5, with D possibly matching TRBD1 (5 bases). V was cut by 3 bases and J by 6 bases, with 15 bases left in between. Germline V gene sequence: CDR1 DFQATT, CDR2 SNEGSKA (reference sequence). This CDR3 region has 14 residues.

V gene TRBV27 combines with J gene TRBJ2-2; tentatively, D is TRBD1 (6 bases). V was shortened by 3 bases and J by 5 bases, with 16 bases between the two germline ends. The germline V gene encodes CDR1 MNHEY and CDR2 SMNVEV (reference sequence). CDR3 length: 16 amino acids. CDR3 loop: CASSFLGALVTGELFF. CDR3 DNA: TGTGCCAGCAGTTTCCTGGGGGCCCTGGTGACCGGGGAGCTGTTTTTT.

This chain joins TRBV6-1 and TRBJ1-4; 11 positions match TRBD1. The germline gives CDR1 MNHNS, CDR2 SASEGT. The CDR3 runs 15 residues. With V trimmed by 6 bases and J by 7 bases, 7 bases remained unmatched. The CDR3 spells CASSSWTGGSEKLFF. DNA of the CDR3: TGTGCCAGCAGCTCGTGGACAGGGGGCTCTGAAAAACTGTTTTTT.

The chain joins TRBV6-5 to TRBJ2-3, with 7 bases fitting TRBD2. The CDR3 contains 16 residues. Looked up from germline, CDR1 is MNHEY and CDR2 is SVGAGI. With 2 bases clipped from V and 2 bases from J, the junction kept 7 bases outside the gene matches. DNA for the CDR3: TGTGCCAGCAGTTACCGGGGGACTAAAGTCACAGATACGCAGTATTTT. This codes for CASSYRGTKVTDTQYF.

The genes are TRBV10-3 and TRBJ1-4; 11 bases fit TRBD1. In germline, CDR1 is ENHRY, CDR2 SYGVKD. CDR3 length: 14 amino acids. V trimming: 11 bases; J trimming: 0 bases; junction bases outside the gene matches: 2. The CDR3 sequence is CAAGQGATNEKLFF. The CDR3 DNA reads as TGTGCCGCGGGACAGGGGGCAACTAATGAAAAACTGTTTTTT.